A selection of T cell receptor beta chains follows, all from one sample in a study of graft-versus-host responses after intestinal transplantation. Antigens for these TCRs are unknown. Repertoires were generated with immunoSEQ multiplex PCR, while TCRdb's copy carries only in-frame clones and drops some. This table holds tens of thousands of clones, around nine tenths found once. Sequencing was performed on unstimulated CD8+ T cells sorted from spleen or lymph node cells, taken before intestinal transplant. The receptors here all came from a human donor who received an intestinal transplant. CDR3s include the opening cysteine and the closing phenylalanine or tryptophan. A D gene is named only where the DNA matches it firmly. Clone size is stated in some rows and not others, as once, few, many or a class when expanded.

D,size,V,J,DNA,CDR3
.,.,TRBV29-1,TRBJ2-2,TGCAGCGTTTTTGTAGTACAGGTTGGGACCGGGGAGCTGTTTTTT,CSVFVVQVGTGELFF
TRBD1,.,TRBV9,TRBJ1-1,TGTGCCAGCAGCGGGGACAGGGTCGGCTCTGAAGCTTTCTTT,CASSGDRVGSEAFF
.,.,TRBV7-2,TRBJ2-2,TGTGCCAGCAGCTTAATCCCCACCCAGGGTAGGCACACCGGGGAGCTGTTTTTT,CASSLIPTQGRHTGELFF
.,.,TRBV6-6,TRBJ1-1,TGTGCCAGCAGTTACTACAGTCTGAACACTGAAGCTTTCTTT,CASSYYSLNTEAFF
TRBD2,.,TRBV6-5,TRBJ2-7,TGTGCCAGCAACGAGCGGGGGCCATACGAGCAGTACTTC,CASNERGPYEQYF
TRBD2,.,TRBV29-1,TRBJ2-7,TGCAGCGTTGAAGAAAGCGGGGCTACCTACGAGCAGTACTTC,CSVEESGATYEQYF
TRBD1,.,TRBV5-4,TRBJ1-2,TGTGCCAGCAGACGGACAGGGTGGGCTAACTATGGCTACACCTTC,CASRRTGWANYGYTF
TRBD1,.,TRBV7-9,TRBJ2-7,TGTGCCAGCAGCTTAGCTCCGGGACAGGGCCCCTACGAGCAGTACTTC,CASSLAPGQGPYEQYF
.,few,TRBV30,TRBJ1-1,TGTGCCTGGAGTCCCGGGAGGGGAACTGAAGCTTTCTTT,CAWSPGRGTEAFF
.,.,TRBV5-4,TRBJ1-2,TGTGCCAGCAGCAGGGGAGGGCCGAGTTATGGCTACACCTTC,CASSRGGPSYGYTF
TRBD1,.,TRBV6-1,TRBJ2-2,TGTGCCACCGAGGATTGGACAGGGAGAACCGGGGAGCTGTTTTTT,CATEDWTGRTGELFF
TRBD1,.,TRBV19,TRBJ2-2,TGTGCCAGTAGTATGACAGGGGCCGGGGAGCTGTTTTTT,CASSMTGAGELFF
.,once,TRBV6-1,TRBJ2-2,TGTGCCAGCAGTGAATCGGCGGCGAACACCGGGGAGCTGTTTTTT,CASSESAANTGELFF
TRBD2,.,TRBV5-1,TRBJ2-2,TGCGCCAGCAGCCTTAGCGGGGAGAACACCGGGGAGCTGTTTTTT,CASSLSGENTGELFF
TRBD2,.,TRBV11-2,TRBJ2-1,TGTGCCAGCAGCTTAGACCGGCGGGGTGGCGGGAGAACCTACAATGAGCAGTTCTTC,CASSLDRRGGGRTYNEQFF
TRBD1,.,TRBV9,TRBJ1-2,TGTGCCAGCAGCGTAGAGGACAGGGGGCTTTATGGCTACACCTTC,CASSVEDRGLYGYTF
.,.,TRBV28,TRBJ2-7,TGTGCCATCACCTTGGGAGAGGGGGCCTACGAGCAGTACTTC,CAITLGEGAYEQYF
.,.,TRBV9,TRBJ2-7,TGTGCCAGCAGCGGGGGAGGTGTAGCCTACGAGCAGTACTTC,CASSGGGVAYEQYF
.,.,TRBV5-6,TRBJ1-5,TGTGCCAGCAGGGCTAGCAATCAGCCCCAGCATTTT,CASRASNQPQHF
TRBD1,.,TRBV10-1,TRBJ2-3,TGCGCCAGCAGGGGACAGGGCTCAGATACGCAGTATTTT,CASRGQGSDTQYF
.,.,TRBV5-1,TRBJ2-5,TGCGCCAGCAGCTCCCGGTCCGAGGGGGCGGGGGAGACCCAGTACTTC,CASSSRSEGAGETQYF
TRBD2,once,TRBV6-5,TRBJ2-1,TGTGCCAGCAGTTACTCTCTAGCGGGCCGACCAGATGAGCAGTTCTTC,CASSYSLAGRPDEQFF
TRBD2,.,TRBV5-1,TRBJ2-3,TGCGCCAGCAGCTTCCCACAGAGATTTCGCGGGAGGGAGGTCACAGATACGCAGTATTTT,CASSFPQRFRGREVTDTQYF
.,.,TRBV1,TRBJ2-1,TGCACCAGCAGCCACCAGGGACTAGCGGGAGAGGTCAATGAGCAGTTCTTC,CTSSHQGLAGEVNEQFF
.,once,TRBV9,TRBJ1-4,TGTGCCAGCAGCCCACACCCAAGGACTGGGGGGGATGAAAAACTGTTTTTT,CASSPHPRTGGDEKLFF
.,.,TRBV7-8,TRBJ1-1,TGTGCCAGCAGCTTAGCGACGGTTGTGGGCGCCATGAACACTGAAGCTTTCTTT,CASSLATVVGAMNTEAFF
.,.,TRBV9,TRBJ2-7,TGTGCCAGCAGCGTAGAGGGGGGGGCCTACGAGCAGTACTTC,CASSVEGGAYEQYF
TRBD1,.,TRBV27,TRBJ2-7,TGTGCCAGCAGTTTGCGGGACAGGGGCGTCGACGAGCAGTACTTC,CASSLRDRGVDEQYF
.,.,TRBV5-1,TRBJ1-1,TGCGCCAGCAGCTTGGGGCCGGGGGAGAACACTGAAGCTTTCTTT,CASSLGPGENTEAFF
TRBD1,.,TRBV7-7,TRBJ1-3,TGTGCCAGCAACAAATCCGGTGGTCTGACAGGGGAGAACACCATATATTTT,CASNKSGGLTGENTIYF
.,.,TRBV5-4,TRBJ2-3,TGTGCTAGCAGCGAAGGGGGCACAGATACGCAGTATTTT,CASSEGGTDTQYF
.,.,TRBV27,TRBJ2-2,TGTGCCAGCAGTTTTAGCGGGAACACCGGGGAGCTGTTTTTT,CASSFSGNTGELFF
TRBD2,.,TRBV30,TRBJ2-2,TGTGCCTGGTTAGCGGGAGCCAACACCGGGGAGCTGTTTTTT,CAWLAGANTGELFF
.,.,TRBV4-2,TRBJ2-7,TGTGCCAGCAGCCAAGTTGGCCGTAAAGGGGGCGAGCAGTACTTC,CASSQVGRKGGEQYF
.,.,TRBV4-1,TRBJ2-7,TGCGCCAGCAGCCTGAGAGACTCTAGCTCCTACGAGCAGTACTTC,CASSLRDSSSYEQYF
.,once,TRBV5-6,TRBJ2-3,TGTGCCAGCAGCTTGTCGTTCAGCACAGATACGCAGTATTTT,CASSLSFSTDTQYF
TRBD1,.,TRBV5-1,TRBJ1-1,TGCGCCAGCAGCCCGCAACAGGGGGCGCCCACTGAAGCTTTCTTT,CASSPQQGAPTEAFF
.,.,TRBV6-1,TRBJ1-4,TGTGCCAGCAGTGAAGTCGCAGGGTCAACTAATGAAAAACTGTTTTTT,CASSEVAGSTNEKLFF
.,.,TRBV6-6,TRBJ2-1,TGTGCCAGCAGTGCCTCTCTATCCGGGGGGCGCGATGAGCAGTTCTTC,CASSASLSGGRDEQFF
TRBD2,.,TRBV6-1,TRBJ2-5,TGTGCCAGCAGGGGACTAGACCAGCGGGGGGAGACCCAGTACTTC,CASRGLDQRGETQYF
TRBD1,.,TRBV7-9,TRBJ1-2,TGTGCCAGCAGCTTAGCGGACAGGGAGGCCTATGGCTACACCTTC,CASSLADREAYGYTF
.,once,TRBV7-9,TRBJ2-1,TGTGCCAGCAGCACTGGGCGGGGTGACAATGAGCAGTTCTTC,CASSTGRGDNEQFF
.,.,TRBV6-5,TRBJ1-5,TGTGCCAGCAGTACACGGGGGGGAGGGAATCAGCCCCAGCATTTT,CASSTRGGGNQPQHF
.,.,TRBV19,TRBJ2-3,TGTGCCAGTAGTATCACGGCAGATACGCAGTATTTT,CASSITADTQYF
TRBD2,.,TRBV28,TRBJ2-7,TGTGCCAGCGTAAGGAGCGGGAGTGAATACGAGCAGTACTTC,CASVRSGSEYEQYF
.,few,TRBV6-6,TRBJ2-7,TGTGCCAGCAGTTCATCCTCCTACGAGCAGTACTTC,CASSSSSYEQYF
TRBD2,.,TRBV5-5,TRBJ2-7,TGTGCCAGCAGCTTGGGGGGGACTAGCGGCTACGAGCAGTACTTC,CASSLGGTSGYEQYF
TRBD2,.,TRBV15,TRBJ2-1,TGTGCCACCAGCAGGACAGCGGGGGGGCCCGCCAATGAGCAGTTCTTC,CATSRTAGGPANEQFF
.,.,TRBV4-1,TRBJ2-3,TGCGCCAGCAGCCAAGATCGGAGCACAGATACGCAGTATTTT,CASSQDRSTDTQYF
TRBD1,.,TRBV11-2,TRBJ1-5,TGTGCCAGCAGCTTAGGGACAGGGGGGTATCAGCCCCAGCATTTT,CASSLGTGGYQPQHF
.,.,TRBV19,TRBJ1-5,TGTGCCAGTAGTATAGTACGGCTCGGGCAGCCCCAGCATTTT,CASSIVRLGQPQHF
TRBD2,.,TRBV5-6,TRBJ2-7,TGTGCCAGCAGCTCAAGCGGGGAACCCTCCTACGAGCAGTACTTC,CASSSSGEPSYEQYF
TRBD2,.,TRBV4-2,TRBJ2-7,TGTGCCAGCTCGGGACTAGCGGGATCTGGCTACGAGCAGTACTTC,CASSGLAGSGYEQYF
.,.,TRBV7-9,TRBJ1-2,TGTGCCAGCAGCTTAGCAGTGACATATGGCTACACCTTC,CASSLAVTYGYTF
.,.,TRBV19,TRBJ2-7,TGTGCCAGTAGTATTGGGTCCTTCTCGACAGGTTCCCTCTACGAGCAGTACTTC,CASSIGSFSTGSLYEQYF
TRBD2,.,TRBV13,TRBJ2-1,TGTGCCAGCAGCCGAACGGGAGGACACCTCTACAATGAGCAGTTCTTC,CASSRTGGHLYNEQFF
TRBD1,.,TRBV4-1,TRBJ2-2,TGCGCCAGCAGCCAAGACAGGACAGGGGGGGGCGGGGAGCTGTTTTTT,CASSQDRTGGGGELFF
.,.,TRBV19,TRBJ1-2,TGTGCCAGTAGTACTATTCTGTGGGGGGACGGCTACACCTTC,CASSTILWGDGYTF